The entry below gives a single T cell receptor (beta chain) sequence along with its context. What it recognizes is unknown. There are 11 residues in the CDR3. Germline lookup yields CDR1 MNHNS and CDR2 SASEGT. This sample was taken from a study of T cells expressing NK-cell markers. Whole-study context: Eight donors were sequenced, seven testing HCMV-seropositive and one testing seronegative.

One entry per CDR3 protein, without DNA, is what TCRdb gives after re-calling the 5' RACE reads. Found here are 440,000 or so distinct CDR3 sequences; the top ten clones hold roughly 8%. Findings of the study overall: The dominant NKG2C+ clonotypes represented 1.0-7.0% of CD8+ T cells in several donors.

Sequences were obtained from blood T cells: a sorted CD56 or NKG2C T cell subset, CD4+ or CD8+ T cells, or bulk PBMC T cells (not recorded which). This clonotype was obtained from a woman between 18 and 70 years old in good health. The rearrangement links TRBV6-1 to TRBJ1-2. CDR3 region: CASSESGGYTF.